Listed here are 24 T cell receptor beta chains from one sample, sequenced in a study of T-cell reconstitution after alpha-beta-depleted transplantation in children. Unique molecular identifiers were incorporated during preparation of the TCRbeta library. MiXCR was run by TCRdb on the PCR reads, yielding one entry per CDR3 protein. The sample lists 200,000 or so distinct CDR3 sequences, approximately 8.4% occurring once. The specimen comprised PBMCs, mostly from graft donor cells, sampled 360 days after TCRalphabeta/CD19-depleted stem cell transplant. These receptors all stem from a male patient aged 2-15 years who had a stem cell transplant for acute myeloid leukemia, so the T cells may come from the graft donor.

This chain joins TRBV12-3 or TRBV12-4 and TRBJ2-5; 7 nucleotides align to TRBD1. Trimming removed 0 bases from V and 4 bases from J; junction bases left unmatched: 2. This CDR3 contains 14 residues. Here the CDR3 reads CASSLARTGETQYF. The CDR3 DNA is TGTGCCAGCAGTTTAGCGCGGACAGGAGAGACCCAGTACTTC.

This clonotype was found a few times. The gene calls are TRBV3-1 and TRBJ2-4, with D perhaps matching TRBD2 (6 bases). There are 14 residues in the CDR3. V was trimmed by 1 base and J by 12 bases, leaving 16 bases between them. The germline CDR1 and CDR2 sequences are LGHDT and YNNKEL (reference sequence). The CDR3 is CASSQGERREYQYF. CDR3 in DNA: TGTGCCAGCAGCCAAGGAGAGAGGAGGGAGTATCAGTACTTC. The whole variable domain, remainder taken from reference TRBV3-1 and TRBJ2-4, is DTAVSQTPKYLVTQMGNDKSIKCEQNLGHDTMYWYKQDSKKFLKIMFSYNNKELIINETVPNRFSPKSPDKAHLNLHINSLELGDSAVYFCASSQGERREYQYFGAGTRLSVL.

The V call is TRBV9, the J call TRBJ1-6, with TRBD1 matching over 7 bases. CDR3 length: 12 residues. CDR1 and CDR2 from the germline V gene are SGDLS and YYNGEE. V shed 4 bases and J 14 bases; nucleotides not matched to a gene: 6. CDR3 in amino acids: CASSPTGLTLHF. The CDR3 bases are TGTGCCAGCAGCCCGACAGGGTTGACCCTCCACTTT. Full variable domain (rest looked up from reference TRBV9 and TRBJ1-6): DSGVTQTPKHLITATGQRVTLRCSPRSGDLSVYWYQQSLDQGLQFLIQYYNGEERAKGNILERFSAQQFPDLHSELNLSSLELGDSALYFCASSPTGLTLHFGNGTRLTVT.

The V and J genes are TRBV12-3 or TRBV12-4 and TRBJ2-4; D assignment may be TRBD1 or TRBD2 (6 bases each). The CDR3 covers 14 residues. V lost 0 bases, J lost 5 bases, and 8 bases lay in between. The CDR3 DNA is TGTGCCAGCAGTTTAGCGGGGGGCCAAAACATTCAGTACTTC. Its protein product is CASSLAGGQNIQYF.

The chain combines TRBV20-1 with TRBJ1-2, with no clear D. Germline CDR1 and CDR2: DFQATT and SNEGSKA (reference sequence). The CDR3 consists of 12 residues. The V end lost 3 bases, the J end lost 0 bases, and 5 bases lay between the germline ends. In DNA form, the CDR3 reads TGCAGTGCTAGTGTTGCTAACTATGGCTACACCTTC. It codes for CSASVANYGYTF.

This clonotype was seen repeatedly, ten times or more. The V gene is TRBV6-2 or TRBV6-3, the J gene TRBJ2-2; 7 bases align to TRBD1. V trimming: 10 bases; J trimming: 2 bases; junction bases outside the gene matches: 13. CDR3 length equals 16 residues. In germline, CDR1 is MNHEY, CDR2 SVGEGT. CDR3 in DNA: TGTGCCACGCGTTATAACAGGGGCCTTAACACCGGGGAGCTGTTTTTT. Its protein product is CATRYNRGLNTGELFF.

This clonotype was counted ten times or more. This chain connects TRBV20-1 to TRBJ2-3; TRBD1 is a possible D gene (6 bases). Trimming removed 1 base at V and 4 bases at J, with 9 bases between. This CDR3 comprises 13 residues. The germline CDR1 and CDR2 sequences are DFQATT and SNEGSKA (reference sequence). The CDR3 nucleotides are TGCAGTGCTAGAGTACAGGGTGCAGATACGCAGTATTTT. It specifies CSARVQGADTQYF.

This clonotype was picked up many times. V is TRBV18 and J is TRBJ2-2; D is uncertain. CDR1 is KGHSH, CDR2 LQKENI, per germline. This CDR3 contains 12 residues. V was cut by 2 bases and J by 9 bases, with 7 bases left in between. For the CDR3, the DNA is TGTGCCAGCTCACCAAGATCCTGGGAGCTGTTTTTT. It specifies CASSPRSWELFF.

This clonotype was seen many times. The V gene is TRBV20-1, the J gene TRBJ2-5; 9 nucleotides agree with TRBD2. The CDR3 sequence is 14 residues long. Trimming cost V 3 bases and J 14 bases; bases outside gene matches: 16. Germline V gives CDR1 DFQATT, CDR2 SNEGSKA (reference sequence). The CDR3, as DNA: TGCAGTGCTAGTAATCGGCGGGAGGGCCCGGGGATTTACTTC. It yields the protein CSASNRREGPGIYF.

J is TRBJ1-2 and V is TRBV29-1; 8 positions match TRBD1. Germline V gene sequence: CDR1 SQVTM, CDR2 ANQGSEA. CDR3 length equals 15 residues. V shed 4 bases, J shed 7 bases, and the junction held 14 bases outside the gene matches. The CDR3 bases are TGCAGCGTTGTGGGGAGGGGCAGGGGGCTGTCTGGCTACACCTTC. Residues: CSVVGRGRGLSGYTF.

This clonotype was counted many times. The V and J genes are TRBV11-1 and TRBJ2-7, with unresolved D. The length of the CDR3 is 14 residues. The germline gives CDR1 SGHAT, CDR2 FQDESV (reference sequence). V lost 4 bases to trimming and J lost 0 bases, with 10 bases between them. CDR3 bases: TGTGCCAGCAGCTCCGACGTTAGCTCCTACGAGCAGTACTTC. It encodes CASSSDVSSYEQYF.

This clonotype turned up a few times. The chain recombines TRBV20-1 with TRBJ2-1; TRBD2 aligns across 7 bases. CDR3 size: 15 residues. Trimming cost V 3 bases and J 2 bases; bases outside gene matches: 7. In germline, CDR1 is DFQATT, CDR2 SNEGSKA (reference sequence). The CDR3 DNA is TGCAGTGCTAGTCACGGGAGGTCCCCCTACAATGAGCAGTTCTTC. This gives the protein CSASHGRSPYNEQFF.

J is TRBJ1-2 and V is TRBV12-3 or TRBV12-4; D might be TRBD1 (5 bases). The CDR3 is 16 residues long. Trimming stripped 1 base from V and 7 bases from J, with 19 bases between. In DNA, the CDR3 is TGTGCCAGCAGTTTAGTACCCCCTCAGGGAATAAGTGGCTACACCTTC. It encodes CASSLVPPQGISGYTF.

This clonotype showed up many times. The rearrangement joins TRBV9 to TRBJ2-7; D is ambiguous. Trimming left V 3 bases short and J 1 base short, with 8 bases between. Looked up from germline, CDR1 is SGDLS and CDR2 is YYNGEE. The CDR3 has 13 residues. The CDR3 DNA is TGTGCCAGCAGCGGCGACAAATCCTACGAGCAGTACTTC. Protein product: CASSGDKSYEQYF.

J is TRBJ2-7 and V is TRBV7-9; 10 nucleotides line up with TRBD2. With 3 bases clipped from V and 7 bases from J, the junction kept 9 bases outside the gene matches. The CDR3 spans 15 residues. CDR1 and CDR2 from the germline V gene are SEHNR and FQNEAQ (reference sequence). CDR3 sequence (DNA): TGTGCCAGCAGCTTTGGGACTAGCGTTAAGAGGGAGCAGTACTTC. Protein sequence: CASSFGTSVKREQYF.

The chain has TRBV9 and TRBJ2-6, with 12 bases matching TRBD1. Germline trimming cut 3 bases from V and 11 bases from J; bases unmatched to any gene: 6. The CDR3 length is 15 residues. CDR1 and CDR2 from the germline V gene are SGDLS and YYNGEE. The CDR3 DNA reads TGTGCCAGCAGCGATTGGGACAGGGGGCCCCACGTCCTGACTTTC. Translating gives CASSDWDRGPHVLTF.

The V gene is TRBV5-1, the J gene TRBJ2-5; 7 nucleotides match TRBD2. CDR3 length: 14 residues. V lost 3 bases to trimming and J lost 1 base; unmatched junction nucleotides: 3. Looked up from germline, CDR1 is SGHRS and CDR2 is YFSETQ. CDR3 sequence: CASSSGGVQETQYF. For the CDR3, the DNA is TGCGCCAGCAGCTCGGGGGGAGTCCAAGAGACCCAGTACTTC.

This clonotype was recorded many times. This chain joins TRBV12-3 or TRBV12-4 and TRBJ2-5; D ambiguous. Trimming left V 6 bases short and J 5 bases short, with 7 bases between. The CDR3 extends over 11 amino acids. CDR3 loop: CASSITETQYF. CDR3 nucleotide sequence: TGTGCCAGCAGCATAACGGAGACCCAGTACTTC.

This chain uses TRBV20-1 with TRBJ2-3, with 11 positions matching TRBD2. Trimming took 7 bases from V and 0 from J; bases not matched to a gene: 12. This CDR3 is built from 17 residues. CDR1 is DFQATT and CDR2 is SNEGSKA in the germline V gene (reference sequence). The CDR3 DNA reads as TGCAGTGTATTTCCTACTAGCGGGGGTGCTAGCACAGATACGCAGTATTTT. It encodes CSVFPTSGGASTDTQYF.

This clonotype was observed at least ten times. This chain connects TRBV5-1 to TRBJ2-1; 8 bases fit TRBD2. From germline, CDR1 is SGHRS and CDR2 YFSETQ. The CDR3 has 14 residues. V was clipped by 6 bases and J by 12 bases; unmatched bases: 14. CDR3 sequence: CASKEGLETYRQFF. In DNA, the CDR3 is TGCGCCAGCAAGGAGGGACTAGAGACATACAGGCAGTTCTTC.

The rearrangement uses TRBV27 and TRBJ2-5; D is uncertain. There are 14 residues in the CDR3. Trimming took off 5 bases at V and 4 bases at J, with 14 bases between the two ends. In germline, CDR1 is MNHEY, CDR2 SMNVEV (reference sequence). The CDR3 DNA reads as TGTGCCAGCAGTCCCTATAGGTTCGGAGAGACCCAGTACTTC. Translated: CASSPYRFGETQYF.

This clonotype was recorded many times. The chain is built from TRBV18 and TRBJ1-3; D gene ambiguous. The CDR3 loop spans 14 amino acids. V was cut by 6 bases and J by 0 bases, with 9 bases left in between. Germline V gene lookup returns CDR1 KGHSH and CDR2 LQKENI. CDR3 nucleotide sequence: TGTGCCAGCTCGCGCAGCCTCTCTGGAAACACCATATATTTT. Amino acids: CASSRSLSGNTIYF.

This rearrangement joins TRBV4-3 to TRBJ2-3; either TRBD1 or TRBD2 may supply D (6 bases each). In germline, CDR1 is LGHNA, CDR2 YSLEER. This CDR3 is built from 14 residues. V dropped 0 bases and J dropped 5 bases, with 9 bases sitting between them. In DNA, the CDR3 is TGCGCCAGCAGCCAAGAAGGAGGGGGAGATACGCAGTATTTT. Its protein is CASSQEGGGDTQYF.

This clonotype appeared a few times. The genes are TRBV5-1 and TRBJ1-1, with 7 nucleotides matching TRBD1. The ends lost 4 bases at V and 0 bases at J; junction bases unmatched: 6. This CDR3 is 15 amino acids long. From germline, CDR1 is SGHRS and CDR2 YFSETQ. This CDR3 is CASSTRQGLNTEAFF. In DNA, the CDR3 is TGCGCCAGCAGCACCCGACAGGGCCTGAACACTGAAGCTTTCTTT.